This T cell receptor (beta chain) was recovered during a study of blood T cells in healthy people across ages. Whole-study findings and limits: In these data, TCR beta diversity tracked strongly with naive T cell percentage. PBMCs that were unsorted prevented a conclusive naive versus antigen-experienced comparison.

It was with a sample-barcoded 5' primer and a J-beta primer mix that a second PCR of roughly 6 to 11 cycles was run. A tag from a template-switch adaptor with 12 random nucleotides marked each cDNA molecule. Each CDR3 protein gets one entry after TCRdb re-called the 5' RACE reads with MiXCR. The repertoire consists of almost 800,000 distinct CDR3 sequences, with 58% occurring once and the leading ten covering approximately 20%. On this clonotype: What it binds is unknown.

With each sample, at least 6 micrograms of total RNA were extracted. Germline V lookup: CDR1 SQVTM, CDR2 ANQGSEA. The CDR3 consists of 14 residues. V was shortened by 0 bases and J by 4 bases, with 12 bases between the two germline ends. The chain links TRBV29-1 to TRBJ1-2; tentatively, D is TRBD1 (5 bases). What was sequenced was blood. This TCR was sampled from a man aged 25 to 45 in good health. This CDR3 is CSVEDRQGFYGYTF. The CDR3, as DNA: TGCAGCGTTGAAGATCGGCAGGGTTTCTATGGCTACACCTTC.